In this sample, the clone carrying this T cell receptor (beta chain) turned up a few times. What it binds is not known. The data belong to a study of CD8 T cells in ankylosing spondylitis. Using its own MiXCR run on the 5' RACE reads, TCRdb lists one record per CDR3 protein. The repertoire consists of a few hundred thousand distinct CDR3 sequences, with roughly 18% occurring once and the leading ten covering over 25%. Study-level results: The authors reported significant enrichment of disease-linked clones in matched ankylosing spondylitis synovial fluid. Reactive arthritis synovial fluid and blood previously showed some of these motif variants. Disease-linked clones displayed a CD8+ phenotype and appeared relatively rarely in peripheral blood. Seemingly distinctive of ankylosing spondylitis blood was a TCR beta motif formed by eight highly homologous variants.

The CDR3 contains 15 residues. Germline lookup yields CDR1 MNHEY and CDR2 SMNVEV (reference sequence). Trimming removed 5 bases from V and 6 bases from J, with 19 bases in between. This sequence originates from a male donor with ankylosing spondylitis or in good health (not recorded which). The V gene is TRBV27, the J gene TRBJ1-1; D perhaps matches TRBD1 (5 bases). Source material: blood, either unsorted or a sorted T cell fraction (not recorded which). The CDR3 DNA reads as TGTGCCAGCAGTATCACGGGACTCCTTTTCGCTGAAGCTTTCTTT. Translation: CASSITGLLFAEAFF.